A selection of T cell receptor beta chains follows, all from one sample in a study of T-cell memory formation after mild COVID-19. TCRdb used MiXCR to reprocess the 5' RACE reads, holding one entry per CDR3 protein. The profile covers more than 250,000 distinct CDR3 sequences, with over 15% appearing a single time and 20% to 25% taken by the ten largest. Sequences were obtained from PBMCs or a T cell subset sorted from them (not recorded which). These receptor sequences come from a man between 18 and 29 years old who had mild COVID-19 (a few samples of this study predate the infection). Cell type and time point are not known. Both conserved end residues are part of each CDR3. Each record gives: D gene, J gene, clone size, V gene, CDR3 DNA, CDR3 protein. The D gene is left open where the match is weak. Where a row states a size, it is once, few, many or the class of an expanded clone; other rows omit it.

d_call: -; j_call: TRBJ2-6; clone_size: few; v_call: TRBV18; cdr3_nt: TGTGCCAGCTCGCCTCGGGGGCCCGCCTCTGGGGCCAACGTCCTGACTTTC; cdr3_aa: CASSPRGPASGANVLTF
d_call: TRBD1; j_call: TRBJ2-7; clone_size: few; v_call: TRBV27; cdr3_nt: TGTGCCAGCAGGACCCCCTATGGGACAGGTCTTGCCTACGAGCAGTACTTC; cdr3_aa: CASRTPYGTGLAYEQYF
d_call: -; j_call: TRBJ2-1; clone_size: -; v_call: TRBV5-5; cdr3_nt: TGTGCCAGCAGTTCTGGGGACTCGACGATTTTGCAGTTCTTC; cdr3_aa: CASSSGDSTILQFF
d_call: TRBD2; j_call: TRBJ2-3; clone_size: -; v_call: TRBV5-1; cdr3_nt: TGCGCCAGCAGCTTGGGAGTTAGCGGGGGAGCAGATACGCAGTATTTT; cdr3_aa: CASSLGVSGGADTQYF
d_call: -; j_call: TRBJ1-1; clone_size: few; v_call: TRBV4-1; cdr3_nt: TGCGCCAGCAGCCAACCCCCCGGGGAGTGGGCCACTGAAGCTTTCTTT; cdr3_aa: CASSQPPGEWATEAFF
d_call: -; j_call: TRBJ1-3; clone_size: few; v_call: TRBV7-9; cdr3_nt: TGTGCCAGCAGCGTTCCCTCCCCTAGCTCTGGAAACACCATATATTTT; cdr3_aa: CASSVPSPSSGNTIYF
d_call: -; j_call: TRBJ2-7; clone_size: few; v_call: TRBV4-2; cdr3_nt: TGTGCCAGCAGCCAAGAACGCGCCGGCTACGAGCAGTACTTC; cdr3_aa: CASSQERAGYEQYF
d_call: -; j_call: TRBJ2-1; clone_size: once; v_call: TRBV4-1; cdr3_nt: TGCGCCAGCAGCCAAGACCCCCTCAATGAGCAGTTCTTC; cdr3_aa: CASSQDPLNEQFF
d_call: -; j_call: TRBJ2-3; clone_size: -; v_call: TRBV25-1; cdr3_nt: TGTGCCAGTGGGACACCTAGCACAGATACGCAGTATTTT; cdr3_aa: CASGTPSTDTQYF
d_call: -; j_call: TRBJ1-6; clone_size: -; v_call: TRBV15; cdr3_nt: TGTGCCACCAGTGCCTTGGGGGGCGCGGGTTCACCCCTCCACTTT; cdr3_aa: CATSALGGAGSPLHF
d_call: -; j_call: TRBJ1-3; clone_size: -; v_call: TRBV7-6; cdr3_nt: TGTGCCAGCAGCTTACCAGCTCGGGAGGCCGGAAACACCATATATTTT; cdr3_aa: CASSLPAREAGNTIYF